The 8 T cell receptor beta chains below were found in one sample sequenced in a study of regulatory T cells in long-lasting Graves disease. Time point indicated: newly diagnosed GD, antithyroid drugs for less than 3 months. The TCR library used RNA extracted from PBMCs. Sequencing libraries for TCR beta were prepared with iRepertoire HTBI primers and Arm-PCR of CDR3 regions. One entry per CDR3 protein results from TCRdb running MiXCR on the multiplex PCR reads. The table has 350,000 to 400,000 distinct CDR3 sequences, 15% to 20% seen once. These data were likewise used in another study, on T cells in Graves' hyperthyroidism and ophthalmopathy.

The specimen comprised peripheral blood mononuclear cells (PBMCs), sampled at new diagnosis, from a patient treated with antithyroid drugs. These TCRs come from a woman under 30 with Graves disease.

This clonotype was observed many times. The V and J genes are TRBV7-3 and TRBJ2-2, with D tentatively TRBD2 (5 bases). In germline, CDR1 is SGHTA, CDR2 FQGTGA. CDR3 length equals 13 residues. Trimming shortened V by 5 bases and J by 7 bases, and 11 bases separated the two germline ends. As DNA, the CDR3 is TGTGCCAGCAGCCGCGACGGGGTCGGGGAGCTGTTTTTT. Translation gives CASSRDGVGELFF.

The CDR3 sequence is CASSVHVAGANTGELFF. CDR3 nucleotide sequence: TGTGCCAGCAGCGTACATGTAGCGGGCGCGAACACCGGGGAGCTGTTTTTT. The rearrangement uses TRBV9 and TRBJ2-2; 7 nucleotides agree with TRBD2. Germline V CDR1 and CDR2: SGDLS, YYNGEE. The CDR3 runs to 17 residues. V gave up 1 base and J gave up 0 bases; unmatched junction bases: 6.

For this clonotype: As the CDR3 is not closed by the conserved phenylalanine or tryptophan, this likely results from a read error. This chain joins TRBV12-3 or TRBV12-4 and TRBJ1-3; TRBD1 might be the D (5 bases). The CDR3 covers 15 residues. V shed 3 bases and J shed 4 bases, with 13 bases lying between them. The CDR3: CASSFGPGPGNTIYL. The CDR3 nucleotides read TGTGCCAGCAGTTTTGGTCCGGGGCCAGGAAACACCATATATCTT.

This clonotype was seen many times. This chain joins TRBV2 and TRBJ1-2; a weak D match, TRBD1 (5 bases). The CDR3 runs 13 residues. V dropped 6 bases and J dropped 5 bases, with 13 bases sitting between them. Germline-derived CDR1 and CDR2 are SNHLY and FYNNEI. The CDR3 DNA is TGTGCCAGCAGGGGGGGTGCCCGATATGGCTACACCTTC. Translated: CASRGGARYGYTF.

This clonotype was picked up a small number of times. V and J are TRBV5-8 and TRBJ1-2; D is unresolved. Germline CDR1 and CDR2: SGHTS and YDEGEE. This CDR3 is built from 13 residues. Trimming removed 0 bases at V and 2 bases at J, with 5 bases between. CDR3 sequence (DNA): TGTGCCAGCAGCTTGGGACACAACTATGGCTACACCTTC. This translates into CASSLGHNYGYTF.

This clonotype was seen at least ten times. The CDR3 DNA follows: TGTGCCAGCAGCTTCGGGACAGCGTACAATGAGCAGTTCTTC. Its protein is CASSFGTAYNEQFF. The V and J genes are TRBV7-3 and TRBJ2-1, with TRBD1 identical over 7 bases. Per the germline V gene, CDR1 is SGHTA and CDR2 is FQGTGA. The CDR3 extends over 14 amino acids. The V and J ends lost 3 bases and 4 bases, in that order; junction bases with no gene match: 3. Drawing the rest from reference TRBV7-3 and TRBJ2-1, the complete variable domain is GAGVSQTPSNKVTEKGKYVELRCDPISGHTALYWYRQSLGQGPEFLIYFQGTGAADDSGLPNDRFFAVRPEGSVSTLKIQRTERGDSAVYLCASSFGTAYNEQFFGPGTRLTVL.

The V and J genes are TRBV27 and TRBJ2-2; TRBD1 is a possible D gene (6 bases). CDR3 length: 15 residues. CDR1 MNHEY and CDR2 SMNVEV come from the germline V gene (reference sequence). V lost 4 bases and J 6 bases, leaving 15 bases between the germline ends. The CDR3 region is CASSWSSGVPGELFF. CDR3 coding DNA: TGTGCCAGCAGTTGGAGTTCAGGGGTCCCCGGGGAGCTGTTTTTT.

The gene calls are TRBV27 and TRBJ2-3, with 8 bases fitting TRBD1. CDR1 and CDR2 from the germline V gene are MNHEY and SMNVEV (reference sequence). CDR3 size: 14 residues. V lost 2 bases to trimming and J lost 5 bases; unmatched junction nucleotides: 3. CDR3 nucleotides: TGTGCCAGCAGTTTAGAACAGGGGGGAGATACGCAGTATTTT. Encoded protein: CASSLEQGGDTQYF.